These 5 T cell receptor beta chains came from one sample sequenced in a study of cytomegalovirus exposure and HLA in healthy donors. PCR employed 60 Vbeta and 13 Jbeta primers. Some clones are missing from TCRdb's copy, which holds only in-frame ones; the method was immunoSEQ multiplex PCR. The sample spans roughly 150,000 clones; the ten largest clones claim under 2%. The sample comprised PBMCs. All receptors derive from a woman in her fifties or sixties in good health and CMV-seronegative.

This chain uses TRBV10-3 with TRBJ2-1; 14 positions agree with TRBD2. The CDR3 runs 14 residues. Trimming cost V 5 bases and J 15 bases; bases outside gene matches: 9. Germline V CDR1 and CDR2: ENHRY, SYGVKD. The DNA of the CDR3 is TGTGCCATCAGTCAAGGGACTAGCGGGAGTTTTCCGTTCTTC. This sequence encodes CAISQGTSGSFPFF.

V is TRBV10-3 and J is TRBJ1-1, with D possibly being TRBD1 (6 bases). Germline V gene lookup returns CDR1 ENHRY and CDR2 SYGVKD. With 0 bases removed from V and 1 base from J, the gap between germline ends came to 12 bases. This CDR3 has 16 residues. The CDR3 coding sequence is TGTGCCATCAGTGAGTCGAGAGGGACATCGAACACTGAAGCTTTCTTT. Translated: CAISESRGTSNTEAFF.

The chain uses TRBV6-4 and TRBJ2-1; D unclear. The germline V gene has CDR1 MRHNA and CDR2 SNTAGT. Trimming stripped 4 bases from V and 3 bases from J, with 4 bases between. This CDR3 is built from 12 residues. CDR3 bases: TGTGCCAGCAGTGGCGGCTACAATGAGCAGTTCTTC. It translates to CASSGGYNEQFF.

The chain carries TRBV9 and TRBJ1-6, with 10 bases that match TRBD1. The CDR3 extends over 16 amino acids. CDR1 is SGDLS, CDR2 YYNGEE, per germline. Trimming took 0 bases from V and 8 from J; bases not matched to a gene: 5. CDR3 amino acids: CASSVGTGGRDSPLHF. As DNA, the CDR3 is TGTGCCAGCAGCGTAGGGACAGGGGGAAGAGATTCACCCCTCCACTTT.

V usage is TRBV27 and J usage is TRBJ2-7, with D uncertain. Trimming removed 1 base from V and 5 bases from J, with 12 bases in between. Germline-derived CDR1 and CDR2 are MNHEY and SMNVEV (reference sequence). The CDR3 extends over 14 amino acids. This CDR3 reads CASSLFGRKDEQYF. DNA for the CDR3: TGTGCCAGCAGTTTATTCGGCAGGAAGGACGAGCAGTACTTC.